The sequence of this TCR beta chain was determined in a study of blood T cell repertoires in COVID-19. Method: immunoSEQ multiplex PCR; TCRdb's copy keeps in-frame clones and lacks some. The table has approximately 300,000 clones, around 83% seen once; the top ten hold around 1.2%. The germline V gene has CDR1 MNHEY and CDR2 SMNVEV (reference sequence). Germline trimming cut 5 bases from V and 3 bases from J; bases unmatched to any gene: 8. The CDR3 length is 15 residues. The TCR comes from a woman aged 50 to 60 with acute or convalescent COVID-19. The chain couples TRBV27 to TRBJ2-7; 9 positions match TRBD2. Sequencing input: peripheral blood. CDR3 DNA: TGTGCCAGCAGTCCCCTGGGCGGGAGGGTCTACGAGCAGTACTTC. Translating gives CASSPLGGRVYEQYF.